The 6 T cell receptor beta chains given below trace back to one sample, sequenced in a study of cytomegalovirus exposure and HLA in healthy donors. PCR was performed using 60 Vbeta and 13 Jbeta primers. The data were produced by immunoSEQ multiplex PCR, yet TCRdb's version contains in-frame clones alone and is incomplete. The profile shows approximately 100,000 clones, roughly 70% of them singletons. Sequencing used PBMCs. These receptors originate from a middle-aged man in good health and CMV-seronegative.

The chain has TRBV5-1 and TRBJ2-2, with 9 bases that match TRBD2. The V gene's germline CDR1 is SGHRS and CDR2 YFSETQ. V lost 0 bases to trimming and J lost 5 bases; unmatched junction nucleotides: 14. The CDR3 is 19 residues long. Here the CDR3 DNA reads TGCGCCAGCAGCTTGGTGGTAGCGGGAGCCCTACGGGATACCGGGGAGCTGTTTTTT. Its protein is CASSLVVAGALRDTGELFF.

In the case of this clone: One end of the junction fails to match germline, which may point to a read error. This chain uses TRBV7-9 with TRBJ2-2; TRBD2 matches at 9 bases. CDR3 length: 16 amino acids. Per the germline V gene, CDR1 is SEHNR and CDR2 is FQNEAQ (reference sequence). DNA of the CDR3: TGTTCCAGCAGCTTAGGTAGCGGGAGTTACACCGGGGAGCTGTTTTTT. Residues: CSSSLGSGSYTGELFF. Drawing the rest from reference TRBV7-9 and TRBJ2-2, the complete variable domain is DTGVSQNPRHKITKRGQNVTFRCDPISEHNRLYWYRQTLGQGPEFLTYFQNEAQLEKSRLLSDRFSAERPKGSFSTLEIQRTEQGDSAMYLCSSSLGSGSYTGELFFGEGSRLTVL.

This chain links TRBV7-9 with TRBJ2-5; 8 nucleotides match TRBD1. Germline-derived CDR1 and CDR2 are SEHNR and FQNEAQ (reference sequence). V lost 1 base and J lost 5; bases outside the gene matches: 15. This CDR3 is built from 18 residues. The CDR3 here is CASSLVPGQESLSETQYF. CDR3 coding DNA: TGTGCCAGCAGCTTAGTACCGGGACAGGAATCTTTGTCCGAGACCCAGTACTTC. The full variable domain, rest sourced from reference TRBV7-9 and TRBJ2-5, is DTGVSQNPRHKITKRGQNVTFRCDPISEHNRLYWYRQTLGQGPEFLTYFQNEAQLEKSRLLSDRFSAERPKGSFSTLEIQRTEQGDSAMYLCASSLVPGQESLSETQYFGPGTRLLVL.

The chain has TRBV5-4 and TRBJ2-2; D perhaps matches TRBD1 (6 bases). Trimming stripped 3 bases from V and 2 bases from J, with 11 bases between. This CDR3 has 15 residues. Germline V gene lookup returns CDR1 SGHNT and CDR2 YYREEE (reference sequence). CDR3 loop: CASSSGQTNTGELFF. CDR3 DNA sequence: TGTGCCAGCAGCTCAGGACAGACTAACACCGGGGAGCTGTTTTTT.

J is TRBJ2-3 and V is TRBV5-1; 10 bases match TRBD1. From germline, CDR1 is SGHRS and CDR2 YFSETQ. V was clipped by 3 bases and J by 4 bases; unmatched bases: 5. The CDR3 contains 15 residues. CDR3 amino acids: CASSSGTGVPDTQYF. The CDR3 nucleotides read TGCGCCAGCAGCTCCGGGACAGGGGTCCCAGATACGCAGTATTTT.

This chain joins TRBV30 and TRBJ2-3, with 7 bases that match TRBD2. Germline lookup yields CDR1 GTSNPN and CDR2 SVGIG (reference sequence). The CDR3 has 15 residues. V dropped 2 bases and J dropped 3; count of bases not matched to a gene: 8. The CDR3 DNA reads as TGTGCCTGGAGTCCTGGGGGGGAAAAGACAGATACGCAGTATTTT. Its protein is CAWSPGGEKTDTQYF.